What follows are 25 T cell receptor beta chains derived from one specimen sequenced in a study of identical twins. TCRdb reprocessed the 5' RACE reads via MiXCR and lists one record per CDR3 protein. Of hundreds of thousands of distinct CDR3 sequences in the sample, approximately 13% were seen once. The sample was also reused in another study, on yellow fever vaccine responses in identical twins.

The sequenced sample was CD8+ T cells sorted from blood. Receptors were obtained from a woman younger than 35 in good health.

This sequence joins TRBV7-9 and TRBJ2-3; D is possibly TRBD1 or TRBD2 (6 bases each). There are 16 residues in the CDR3. Trimming stripped 3 bases from V and 0 bases from J, with 13 bases between. CDR1 is SEHNR and CDR2 is FQNEAQ in the germline V gene (reference sequence). The CDR3 sequence is CASSFRGRSSTDTQYF. The CDR3 bases are TGTGCCAGCAGCTTTCGGGGGCGATCTAGCACAGATACGCAGTATTTT. Drawing the rest from reference TRBV7-9 and TRBJ2-3, the complete variable domain is DTGVSQNPRHKITKRGQNVTFRCDPISEHNRLYWYRQTLGQGPEFLTYFQNEAQLEKSRLLSDRFSAERPKGSFSTLEIQRTEQGDSAMYLCASSFRGRSSTDTQYFGPGTRLTVL.

This clonotype appeared many times. The V call is TRBV4-1, the J call TRBJ2-1; tentatively, D is TRBD2 (6 bases). The germline CDR1 and CDR2 sequences are MGHRA and YSYEKL. V was cut by 3 bases and J by 6 bases, with 18 bases left in between. CDR3 length equals 16 residues. CDR3 in amino acids: CASSHATSILFNEQFF. The CDR3 coding sequence is TGCGCCAGCAGCCACGCGACTAGTATTCTCTTCAATGAGCAGTTCTTC.

With respect to this clonotype: An end of the junction does not agree with germline; a read error may underlie this. The V gene is TRBV29-1, the J gene TRBJ2-3; 8 bases agree with TRBD1. Germline V gene sequence: CDR1 SQVTM, CDR2 ANQGSEA. This CDR3 is 14 amino acids long. The CDR3 region has the DNA TGCAGCGTCGAGGGACAGGAAAGCACATATACGCAGTATTTT. It codes for CSVEGQESTYTQYF.

Ten or more counts support this clonotype. The gene calls are TRBV10-3 and TRBJ2-5; D not resolved. Per germline, CDR1 ENHRY and CDR2 SYGVKD. CDR3 size: 14 residues. Deletions cut 4 bases from V and 5 bases from J, with 14 bases between. Here the CDR3 reads CAISGAGDTETQYF. DNA for the CDR3: TGTGCCATCAGTGGAGCAGGCGACACGGAGACCCAGTACTTC.

V gene TRBV5-1 combines with J gene TRBJ2-1; 15 positions match TRBD2. V trimming: 4 bases; J trimming: 0 bases; junction bases outside the gene matches: 8. CDR3 size: 19 residues. From germline, CDR1 is SGHRS and CDR2 YFSETQ. The CDR3 spells CASSPGTSGRTGSYNEQFF. CDR3 sequence (DNA): TGCGCCAGCAGCCCTGGGACTAGCGGGAGGACGGGCTCCTACAATGAGCAGTTCTTC.

This clonotype was counted a few times. The CDR3 reads CASSGEWEDSYEQYF. Here the CDR3 DNA reads TGTGCCAGCAGTGGAGAGTGGGAGGACTCCTACGAGCAGTACTTC. This chain uses TRBV6-1 with TRBJ2-7; D perhaps matches TRBD2 (6 bases). The V end was cut by 4 bases, the J end by 0 bases, with 13 bases between. The CDR3 has 15 amino acids. Germline-derived CDR1 and CDR2 are MNHNS and SASEGT.

In this sample, this clonotype turned up many times. The genes are TRBV4-2 and TRBJ2-7; D could derive from TRBD1 or TRBD2 (5 bases each). CDR1 and CDR2 (germline): LGHNA, YNFKEQ. With 1 base removed from V and 1 base from J, the gap between germline ends came to 5 bases. The CDR3 consists of 13 residues. The CDR3 DNA reads as TGTGCCAGCAGCCAAGGGGGGTCCTACGAGCAGTACTTC. The encoded protein is CASSQGGSYEQYF.

CDR3 amino acids: CASSLGSGVEPQHF. The CDR3 DNA follows: TGTGCCAGCAGCTTAGGGTCAGGAGTGGAGCCCCAGCATTTT. The chain combines TRBV7-8 with TRBJ1-5; D is unresolved. V shed 1 base and J shed 8 bases, with 12 bases lying between them. The CDR3 consists of 14 residues. Germline CDR1 SGHVS, CDR2 FQNEAQ.

The chain employs TRBV11-1 and TRBJ2-5; 7 bases match TRBD1. The V gene end was trimmed by 1 base and the J gene end by 1 base; junction bases not matched to a gene: 3. Germline CDR1 is SGHAT and CDR2 is FQDESV (reference sequence). This CDR3 is built from 15 residues. CDR3 DNA sequence: TGTGCCAGCAGCTTAGTGCCAGGGGGCCAAGAGACCCAGTACTTC. Translating gives CASSLVPGGQETQYF.

This clonotype appeared a few times. The gene calls are TRBV20-1 and TRBJ2-7; TRBD1 might be the D (7 bases). This CDR3 comprises 15 residues. Per the germline V gene, CDR1 is DFQATT and CDR2 is SNEGSKA (reference sequence). Trimming shortened V by 4 bases and J by 6 bases, and 22 bases separated the two germline ends. In nucleotides, the CDR3 is TGCAGTGCTAACCGACAGGGTGGGGTGCGGGGCGAGCAGTACGTC. It encodes CSANRQGGVRGEQYV.

The table lists this clonotype with many counts. DNA of the CDR3: TGCGCCAGCAGCCAAGAGGCGGGAGCAAACCCTGACGAGCAGTTCTTC. Translation gives CASSQEAGANPDEQFF. The chain recombines TRBV4-1 with TRBJ2-1; 7 nucleotides agree with TRBD2. The CDR3 totals 16 residues. Losses at the gene ends were 0 bases for V and 10 bases for J; bases not matched to a gene: 12. CDR1 MGHRA and CDR2 YSYEKL come from the germline V gene.

The genes are TRBV5-1 and TRBJ2-7; 10 bases line up with TRBD1. Losses at the gene ends were 4 bases for V and 3 bases for J; bases not matched to a gene: 7. The CDR3 extends over 15 amino acids. The germline V gene has CDR1 SGHRS and CDR2 YFSETQ. CDR3 sequence reads: CASSPRQGAYYEQYF. Here the CDR3 DNA reads TGCGCCAGCAGCCCACGACAGGGGGCATACTACGAGCAGTACTTC.

V usage is TRBV5-6 and J usage is TRBJ2-1; TRBD1 is a possible D gene (8 bases). Judging by the DNA end, TRBJ2-5 fits better; the J call may be wrong. CDR3 length: 13 residues. The germline V gene encodes CDR1 SGHDT and CDR2 YYEEEE. The chain's CDR3 is CASSSWGGQVQYF. The CDR3 DNA follows: TGTGCCAGCAGCTCTTGGGGGGGACAGGTCCAGTACTTC.

V and J are TRBV11-2 and TRBJ2-4; 9 nucleotides line up with TRBD1. Looked up from germline, CDR1 is SGHAT and CDR2 is FQNNGV. J lost 6 bases, V lost 5 bases, and 5 bases had no gene match. The CDR3 is 14 residues long. CDR3 in DNA: TGTGCCAGCAGCCCGACGGACAGGGGAAACATTCAGTACTTC. This codes for CASSPTDRGNIQYF.

The rearrangement links TRBV12-3 or TRBV12-4 to TRBJ2-5; 10 positions agree with TRBD1. V trimming: 5 bases; J trimming: 4 bases; junction bases outside the gene matches: 7. CDR3 length: 15 amino acids. This CDR3 reads CASSTRQGASETQYF. CDR3 sequence (DNA): TGTGCCAGCAGTACCCGACAGGGGGCATCAGAGACCCAGTACTTC.

This clonotype was counted a few times. This chain uses TRBV4-2 with TRBJ2-1; TRBD2 matches at 7 bases. Germline lookup yields CDR1 LGHNA and CDR2 YNFKEQ. With 4 bases clipped from V and 5 bases from J, the junction kept 20 bases outside the gene matches. This CDR3 region has 19 residues. CDR3 nucleotides: TGTGCCAGCAGCCCTAGTGCCGGCGGGAGAGGGTATGAGAACAATGAGCAGTTCTTC. Its translation: CASSPSAGGRGYENNEQFF.

At least ten counts were recorded for this clonotype. The rearrangement links TRBV29-1 to TRBJ2-7; the D call may be TRBD1 or TRBD2 (5 bases each). Deletions cut 0 bases from V and 3 bases from J, with 12 bases between. The CDR3 is 14 amino acids. Germline V gene lookup returns CDR1 SQVTM and CDR2 ANQGSEA. The CDR3 sequence is CSVEERDRSYEQYF. The CDR3 DNA sequence: TGCAGCGTTGAAGAAAGGGACCGAAGCTACGAGCAGTACTTC.

The CDR3 nucleotides read TGTGCCAGCAGTTTAAGGGGGGGGGGCCTGAGGAATGAGCAGTTCTTC. Protein product: CASSLRGGGLRNEQFF. This rearrangement joins TRBV27 to TRBJ2-1; D possibly corresponds to TRBD2 (7 bases). The germline V gene encodes CDR1 MNHEY and CDR2 SMNVEV (reference sequence). Trimming left V 2 bases short and J 7 bases short, with 18 bases between. The CDR3 contains 16 residues.

This chain connects TRBV24-1 to TRBJ2-2, with D hard to call. The CDR3 consists of 11 residues. The germline V and J ends were trimmed by 5 bases and 8 bases, with 5 bases remaining between them. Per the germline V gene, CDR1 is KGHDR and CDR2 is SFDVKD. The CDR3 protein is CATSVSGELFF. DNA for the CDR3: TGTGCCACCAGTGTCTCTGGGGAGCTGTTTTTT.

The chain links TRBV4-1 to TRBJ2-5, with a tentative D call TRBD1 (5 bases). Trimming stripped 5 bases from V and 2 bases from J, with 12 bases between. The CDR3 loop spans 14 amino acids. Germline V gene lookup returns CDR1 MGHRA and CDR2 YSYEKL. The DNA of the CDR3 is TGCGCCAGCAGCTATGTGTCAGGGCAAGAGACCCAGTACTTC. Translated: CASSYVSGQETQYF.

The rearrangement links TRBV4-1 to TRBJ1-3; D remains ambiguous. This CDR3 comprises 15 residues. The V end was cut by 0 bases, the J end by 0 bases, with 6 bases between. Germline V CDR1 and CDR2: MGHRA, YSYEKL. DNA for the CDR3: TGCGCCAGCAGCCAAGAAGGATTCTCTGGAAACACCATATATTTT. Translated: CASSQEGFSGNTIYF.

In its sample, this clonotype was seen a few times. V and J are TRBV20-1 and TRBJ1-3; D might be TRBD1 (5 bases). Germline CDR1 reads DFQATT; CDR2 reads SNEGSKA (reference sequence). V gave up 0 bases and J gave up 0 bases, with 9 bases separating them. The CDR3 spans 15 residues. CDR3 sequence (DNA): TGCAGTGCTAGAGATGGAGACAGCTCTGGAAACACCATATATTTT. Residues: CSARDGDSSGNTIYF.

The chain joins TRBV12-3 or TRBV12-4 to TRBJ1-1; D remains unclear. This CDR3 is 14 amino acids long. With 1 base removed from V and 0 bases from J, the gap between germline ends came to 6 bases. In DNA, the CDR3 is TGTGCCAGCAGTTTAGGGACCATGAACACTGAAGCTTTCTTT. It encodes CASSLGTMNTEAFF.

This chain joins TRBV6-4 and TRBJ1-4; D not resolved. This CDR3 has 14 residues. The V and J ends lost 7 bases and 6 bases respectively, with 15 bases between them. Germline CDR1 and CDR2: MRHNA and SNTAGT. In nucleotides, the CDR3 is TGTGCCAGCATCCCGACGGCCCGACATGAAAAACTGTTTTTT. Translation gives CASIPTARHEKLFF.

The table lists this clonotype with many counts. CDR3 residues: CASSFWTGVSLANTGELFF. The CDR3 DNA reads TGTGCCAGCAGTTTTTGGACAGGGGTTTCGTTGGCGAACACCGGGGAGCTGTTTTTT. This sequence joins TRBV28 and TRBJ2-2; TRBD1 aligns across 9 bases. Germline V gene data show CDR1 as MDHEN and CDR2 as SYDVKM. The CDR3 is 19 residues long. The V gene end was trimmed by 3 bases and the J gene end by 0 bases; junction bases not matched to a gene: 11.